These 17 T cell receptor beta chains share one sample of origin, sequenced in a study of blood T cell repertoires in COVID-19 (TCRdb year 2020). The library was generated by the immunoSEQ multiplex PCR assay. As stored in TCRdb, this immuneACCESS dataset retains in-frame rearrangements with V and J assigned. A fraction of the clones does not appear; measured against another copy, unresolved V genes explain less than half of the discrepancy, and the remainder lacks a known reason. Within this sample are 55,000 to 65,000 clones, with 87% of them counted one time only. Approximately 5% of the sample is held by the ten biggest clonotypes. Material: peripheral blood. The origin of the receptors is an older man in a cohort sampled during active COVID-19.

This rearrangement joins TRBV6-5 to TRBJ2-7; unclear D gene. Germline loops: CDR1 MNHEY, CDR2 SVGAGI. The V end was cut by 3 bases, the J end by 6 bases, with 15 bases between. The CDR3 spans 14 residues. The CDR3 protein is CASSYGGQVSEQYF. The CDR3 DNA is TGTGCCAGCAGTTATGGTGGGCAGGTTAGCGAGCAGTACTTC.

V and J are TRBV30 and TRBJ2-4; possible D gene TRBD1, 6 bases. The CDR3 runs 11 residues. Trimming left V 6 bases short and J 8 bases short, with 11 bases between. Germline CDR1 and CDR2: GTSNPN and SVGIG (reference sequence). The DNA of the CDR3 is TGTGCCTGCCAACCAGGGGACATTCAGTACTTC. Its translation: CACQPGDIQYF.

The chain recombines TRBV9 with TRBJ1-3; a weak D match, TRBD1 (5 bases). V shed 0 bases and J shed 4 bases, with 11 bases lying between them. The CDR3 consists of 15 residues. The germline CDR1 and CDR2 sequences are SGDLS and YYNGEE. The chain's CDR3 is CASSVEGTGGNTIYF. DNA for the CDR3: TGTGCCAGCAGCGTAGAAGGCACAGGAGGAAACACCATATATTTT.

The chain links TRBV6-5 to TRBJ2-1; tentative D call: TRBD2 (6 bases). The CDR3 is 16 residues long. Germline V gene sequence: CDR1 MNHEY, CDR2 SVGAGI. Trimming took off 2 bases at V and 0 bases at J, with 11 bases between the two ends. CDR3 protein: CASSYAGLSSYNEQFF. CDR3 coding DNA: TGTGCCAGCAGTTACGCGGGGTTGAGCTCCTACAATGAGCAGTTCTTC.

This clone was observed a handful of times. V usage is TRBV3-1 (or the pseudogene TRBV3-2) and J usage is TRBJ1-2, with 7 bases aligning to TRBD1. V gave up 6 bases and J gave up 3 bases; unmatched junction bases: 16. Germline loops: CDR1 LGHDT, CDR2 YNNKEL (reference sequence). This CDR3 spans 17 amino acids. CDR3 nucleotide sequence: TGTGCCAGCAGTCACCAGCGGACAGGCGGCAGGGACTATGGCTACACCTTC. Amino acids: CASSHQRTGGRDYGYTF.

This rearrangement joins TRBV3-1 (or the pseudogene TRBV3-2) to TRBJ2-3; D unclear. CDR3 length: 16 amino acids. V was pared by 0 bases and J by 2 bases, with 12 bases between. Germline V CDR1 and CDR2: LGHDT, YNNKEL (reference sequence). CDR3 DNA: TGTGCCAGCAGCCAAGATATCTTCCTTTACACAGATACGCAGTATTTT. Translation: CASSQDIFLYTDTQYF.

The chain links TRBV10-2 to TRBJ1-3, with D maybe TRBD1 (5 bases). This CDR3 has 14 amino acids. CDR1 is WSHSY and CDR2 is SAAADI in the germline V gene. Trimming shortened V by 10 bases and J by 4 bases, and 17 bases separated the two germline ends. Here the CDR3 DNA reads TGCGCCACCCTACCCCCCGCAGGGGGAAACACCATATATTTT. This encodes CATLPPAGGNTIYF.

This chain connects TRBV25-1 to TRBJ1-2; D not certain. Germline assignment: CDR1 MGHDK and CDR2 SYGVNS. The CDR3 runs to 11 residues. V gave up 3 bases and J gave up 8 bases, with 7 bases separating them. DNA for the CDR3: TGTGCCAGCAGTGAGATTCGGGGCTACACCTTC. Translation: CASSEIRGYTF.

The V call is TRBV4-1, the J call TRBJ1-1; unclear D gene. The germline V gene encodes CDR1 MGHRA and CDR2 YSYEKL. This CDR3 contains 13 residues. V was trimmed by 1 base and J by 0 bases, leaving 3 bases between them. CDR3 bases: TGCGCCAGCAGCCAAGCGGTGAACACTGAAGCTTTCTTT. Translated: CASSQAVNTEAFF.

The CDR3 DNA reads TGTGCCTGGAGTCGACAGGGCACGGGCGAGCAGTACTTC. It is translated as CAWSRQGTGEQYF. The V call is TRBV30, the J call TRBJ2-7, with 7 bases fitting TRBD1. Trimming cost V 2 bases and J 6 bases; bases outside gene matches: 7. The germline CDR1 and CDR2 sequences are GTSNPN and SVGIG (reference sequence). The CDR3 loop spans 13 amino acids.

The chain has TRBV30 and TRBJ1-2, with TRBD1 identical over 9 bases. The CDR3 has 14 residues. Looked up from germline, CDR1 is GTSNPN and CDR2 is SVGIG (reference sequence). Trimming cost V 0 bases and J 7 bases; bases outside gene matches: 6. CDR3 DNA sequence: TGTGCCTGGAGTGTATCCGGGACAGGGAGTGGCTACACCTTC. It encodes CAWSVSGTGSGYTF.

The chain carries TRBV25-1 and TRBJ1-2; maybe TRBD1 (6 bases). V lost 8 bases, J lost 5 bases, and 12 bases lay in between. The CDR3 covers 12 residues. Germline CDR1 and CDR2: MGHDK and SYGVNS. The CDR3 sequence: CASRGGGYGYTF. CDR3 nucleotide sequence: TGTGCCAGCCGGGGAGGGGGGTATGGCTACACCTTC.

The gene calls are TRBV18 and TRBJ2-3, with D unresolved. This CDR3 region has 11 residues. The germline CDR1 and CDR2 sequences are KGHSH and LQKENI. V lost 6 bases and J lost 6, with 7 bases in between. The CDR3 DNA reads as TGTGCCAGCTCTTTTTCGGATACGCAGTATTTT. Translation gives CASSFSDTQYF. The variable domain in full, with the rest retrieved from reference TRBV18 and TRBJ2-3, is NAGVMQNPRHLVRRRGQEARLRCSPMKGHSHVYWYRQLPEEGLKFMVYLQKENIIDESGMPKERFSAEFPKEGPSILRIQQVVRGDSAAYFCASSFSDTQYFGPGTRLTVL.

This chain joins TRBV19 and TRBJ1-2; 7 nucleotides match TRBD1. Trimming removed 6 bases from V and 3 bases from J; junction bases left unmatched: 4. Germline CDR1 reads LNHDA; CDR2 reads SQIVND (reference sequence). The CDR3 loop spans 13 amino acids. The CDR3 reads CASSRQGYYGYTF. The CDR3 DNA sequence: TGTGCCAGTAGCCGACAGGGTTACTATGGCTACACCTTC.

The sample holds a few counts of this clone. The chain has TRBV5-3 and TRBJ2-2, with TRBD2 matching over 9 bases. TRBV5-3 is noted as an ORF with a role that remains uncertain. V lost 6 bases to trimming and J lost 6 bases; unmatched junction nucleotides: 9. The CDR3 has 15 residues. The chain's CDR3 is CARNPGLALAGELFF. CDR3 in DNA: TGTGCCAGAAACCCGGGACTAGCTCTCGCCGGGGAGCTGTTTTTT.

The genes are TRBV14 and TRBJ1-5; D not certain. The V and J ends lost 0 bases and 6 bases respectively, with 6 bases between them. Germline CDR1 SGHDN, CDR2 FVKESK. The CDR3 length is 13 residues. CDR3 protein: CASSQDRGQPQHF. The CDR3 bases are TGTGCCAGCAGCCAAGATCGGGGTCAGCCCCAGCATTTT.

The chain combines TRBV19 with TRBJ1-2; TRBD1 agrees at 9 bases. The trim removed 0 bases at V and 7 bases at J, leaving 9 bases unmatched. This CDR3 spans 16 amino acids. The germline CDR1 and CDR2 sequences are LNHDA and SQIVND (reference sequence). Here the CDR3 reads CASSIDSGDRAAGYTF. The CDR3 DNA reads TGTGCCAGTAGTATAGATTCTGGGGACAGGGCTGCTGGCTACACCTTC.